The 21 T cell receptor beta chains presented below share a single source sample, sequenced in a study of T-cell reconstitution after alpha-beta-depleted transplantation in children (dated by TCRdb to the mid-2010s). The method behind the library was PCR. Instrument used: Illumina HiSeq 2500. Molecular barcoding was employed in the preparation of TCR libraries, with unique molecular identifiers being used to normalize TCRbeta repertoire quantification. TCRdb's own reprocessing of the public reads used fastp at Q25 and MiXCR and kept productive beta chains. All rows with the same CDR3 protein become a single entry with the most common DNA and genes. The sample table holds 200,000 to 250,000 distinct CDR3 sequences, of which roughly 11% were seen once. The ten largest clonotypes hold roughly 27% of the sample. The sample's treatment or condition label is to be understood as: allogeneic hematopoietic cell transplantation with graft depleted of TCRalphabeta T cells and CD19 B cells.

The sample here was PBMCs, taken before TCRalphabeta/CD19-depleted stem cell transplant. Receptors were obtained from a child under three years old with acute myeloid leukemia, due to receive a stem cell transplant.

A few counts support this clonotype. The chain carries TRBV10-2 and TRBJ1-2; possibly TRBD1 for D (5 bases). Germline V gene sequence: CDR1 WSHSY, CDR2 SAAADI. The germline V and J ends were trimmed by 8 bases and 7 bases, with 17 bases remaining between them. The CDR3 has 13 residues. CDR3 bases: TGCGCCAGCGGGGACGGAGGTTGGGTTGGCTACACCTTC. The encoded protein is CASGDGGWVGYTF.

This clonotype appeared many times. The chain is built from TRBV7-3 and TRBJ2-6, with a possible D match to TRBD1 (8 bases). Germline V CDR1 and CDR2: SGHTA, FQGTGA. This CDR3 contains 16 residues. V gave up 5 bases and J gave up 3 bases, with 14 bases separating them. The CDR3 coding sequence is TGTGCCAGCAGCCCACAGGGGGGGTTTGGGGCCAACGTCCTGACTTTC. Protein: CASSPQGGFGANVLTF.

The table lists this clonotype with many counts. The V gene is TRBV11-3, the J gene TRBJ1-1, with D unclear. V shed 3 bases and J shed 1 base, with 6 bases lying between them. This CDR3 comprises 13 residues. The germline V gene encodes CDR1 SGHNT and CDR2 YENEEA. The CDR3 nucleotides are TGTGCCAGCAGCTTCCTCCCGAACACTGAAGCTTTCTTT. Translating gives CASSFLPNTEAFF.

This clonotype was counted ten times or more. The V and J genes are TRBV6-2 or TRBV6-3 and TRBJ2-1, with a possible D match to TRBD2 (6 bases). V lost 5 bases, J lost 1 base, and 12 bases lay in between. The CDR3 is 15 amino acids. Germline-derived CDR1 and CDR2 are MNHEY and SVGEGT. CDR3 residues: CASSNPTSSYNEQFF. For the CDR3, the DNA is TGTGCCAGCAGTAACCCGACTAGTTCCTACAATGAGCAGTTCTTC.

At least ten counts were recorded for this clonotype. The chain couples TRBV20-1 to TRBJ2-1, with TRBD2 identical over 9 bases. CDR3 length: 19 residues. Germline CDR1 reads DFQATT; CDR2 reads SNEGSKA (reference sequence). The V gene end was trimmed by 1 base and the J gene end by 8 bases; junction bases not matched to a gene: 21. The CDR3 here is CSARGLGPGGRARGDEQFF. The DNA of the CDR3 is TGCAGTGCTAGAGGCCTAGGTCCTGGCGGGAGGGCAAGGGGGGATGAGCAGTTCTTC.

This clonotype was detected many times. The J gene is TRBJ1-1, the V gene TRBV7-3; D remains ambiguous. Germline-derived CDR1 and CDR2 are SGHTA and FQGTGA. V was clipped by 5 bases and J by 3 bases, with 10 bases between them. This CDR3 contains 13 residues. CDR3 nucleotides: TGTGCCAGCAGCGCCCATCACTACACTGAAGCTTTCTTT. Encoded protein: CASSAHHYTEAFF.

In this sample, this clonotype turned up many times. This sequence joins TRBV20-1 and TRBJ1-1, with a tentative D call TRBD1 (6 bases). The length of the CDR3 is 11 residues. V lost 5 bases to trimming and J lost 10 bases, with 14 bases between them. Germline CDR1 reads DFQATT; CDR2 reads SNEGSKA (reference sequence). Written as DNA, the CDR3 is TGCAGTGCTTACCGTGGAGGGGGAGCTTTCTTT. This translates into CSAYRGGGAFF.

The genes are TRBV28 and TRBJ2-2, with D uncertain. Germline CDR1 reads MDHEN; CDR2 reads SYDVKM. V gave up 3 bases and J gave up 0 bases, with 8 bases separating them. This CDR3 is 15 amino acids long. This CDR3 is CASSFPEANTGELFF. DNA of the CDR3: TGTGCCAGCAGTTTCCCCGAGGCGAACACCGGGGAGCTGTTTTTT.

Concerning this clonotype itself: One junction end does not reproduce the germline sequence, and a read error may be involved. The V call is TRBV5-1, the J call TRBJ2-1; D is ambiguous. The CDR3 is made up of 15 amino acids. The germline V gene encodes CDR1 SGHRS and CDR2 YFSETQ. The CDR3 coding sequence is TGCGCCAGCAGCTTGGATGGACCCTTCTACAATGTGCAGTTCTTC. Its protein product is CASSLDGPFYNVQFF.

This clonotype was observed many times. The chain employs TRBV7-3 and TRBJ2-3; 9 nucleotides line up with TRBD1. The CDR3 has 16 amino acids. With V trimmed by 1 base and J by 2 bases, 4 bases remained unmatched. CDR1 is SGHTA, CDR2 FQGTGA, per germline. The CDR3 loop is CASSLRQGGPTDTQYF. The CDR3 nucleotides are TGTGCCAGCAGCTTAAGACAGGGGGGCCCCACAGATACGCAGTATTTT.

This clonotype has more than one count but fewer than ten. CDR3 coding DNA: TGTGCCAGCAGACGTCGTAGCGGGGGTGGGTGGAATGAGCAGTTCTTC. This gives the protein CASRRRSGGGWNEQFF. This chain links TRBV3-1 with TRBJ2-1, with TRBD2 matching over 9 bases. Germline assignment: CDR1 LGHDT and CDR2 YNNKEL (reference sequence). This CDR3 is built from 16 residues. V shed 6 bases, J shed 7 bases, and the junction held 13 bases outside the gene matches.

This clonotype was recorded at least ten times. The chain links TRBV18 to TRBJ2-3; unclear D gene. This CDR3 comprises 12 residues. Trimming shortened V by 3 bases and J by 6 bases, and 7 bases separated the two germline ends. Germline V lookup: CDR1 KGHSH, CDR2 LQKENI. CDR3 region: CASSPERDTQYF. The CDR3 DNA reads TGTGCCAGCTCACCGGAGAGGGATACGCAGTATTTT.

This clonotype appeared a few times. V gene TRBV7-6 combines with J gene TRBJ1-1, with a weak D call TRBD1 (6 bases). The CDR3 runs 16 residues. Germline V gene lookup returns CDR1 SGHVS and CDR2 FNYEAQ. V dropped 3 bases and J dropped 1 base, with 15 bases sitting between them. CDR3 nucleotides: TGTGCCAGCAGCTTTCAGGCCGGGACAAGGAACACTGAAGCTTTCTTT. Its translation: CASSFQAGTRNTEAFF.

This clonotype has ten or more counts. The chain is built from TRBV10-2 and TRBJ2-5, with a possible D match to TRBD1 (6 bases). The CDR3 has 13 residues. With 4 bases removed from V and 1 base from J, the gap between germline ends came to 7 bases. CDR1 is WSHSY and CDR2 is SAAADI in the germline V gene. The CDR3 nucleotides read TGCGCCAGCAGTGGGACAGTCCAAGAGACCCAGTACTTC. It encodes CASSGTVQETQYF.

This sequence joins TRBV3-1 and TRBJ2-2; 9 nucleotides line up with TRBD1. This CDR3 is built from 15 residues. The germline V gene encodes CDR1 LGHDT and CDR2 YNNKEL (reference sequence). The V segment lost 11 bases and the J segment 3 bases; nucleotides outside the gene matches: 10. CDR3 in amino acids: CACCRWTGDTGELFF. CDR3 nucleotide sequence: TGTGCCTGCTGCCGGTGGACAGGGGACACCGGGGAGCTGTTTTTT.

The sample holds many counts of this clonotype. The CDR3 protein is CASSIRTSGIDEQFF. As DNA, the CDR3 is TGTGCCAGCAGTATCCGGACTAGCGGGATCGATGAGCAGTTCTTC. The chain carries TRBV12-3 or TRBV12-4 and TRBJ2-1; 12 bases are shared with TRBD2. The CDR3 spans 15 residues. Trimming cost V 5 bases and J 8 bases; bases outside gene matches: 7.

This clonotype was found many times. The chain has TRBV20-1 and TRBJ1-5; D is undetermined. V lost 4 bases to trimming and J lost 0 bases, with 7 bases between them. The CDR3 covers 13 residues. Germline CDR1 is DFQATT and CDR2 is SNEGSKA (reference sequence). The CDR3 spells CSATVDSNQPQHF. CDR3 nucleotides: TGCAGTGCTACGGTGGATAGCAATCAGCCCCAGCATTTT.

The genes are TRBV20-1 and TRBJ2-3, with D perhaps TRBD1 or TRBD2 (6 bases each). This CDR3 contains 14 residues. The germline V and J ends were trimmed by 6 bases and 7 bases, with 20 bases remaining between them. Germline CDR1 and CDR2: DFQATT and SNEGSKA (reference sequence). The CDR3 here is CSASEGGGANTQYF. The CDR3 bases are TGCAGTGCGAGCGAGGGGGGCGGAGCGAATACGCAGTATTTT.

This clonotype was seen ten or more times. The CDR3 sequence: CASSSKPGYEQYF. The CDR3 DNA reads TGTGCCAGCAGCTCAAAGCCGGGCTACGAGCAGTACTTC. V is TRBV11-3 and J is TRBJ2-7; no clear D. Trimming left V 4 bases short and J 3 bases short, with 10 bases between. CDR3 length equals 13 residues. Germline lookup yields CDR1 SGHNT and CDR2 YENEEA.

At least ten counts were recorded for this clonotype. Mismatch with germline at one junction end may stem from a read error. The V and J genes are TRBV2 and TRBJ1-4, with D possibly TRBD1 on 5 matching bases. This CDR3 spans 11 amino acids. Germline lookup yields CDR1 SNHLY and CDR2 FYNNEI. The CDR3 spells CASSRLAGLGF. In DNA, the CDR3 is TGTGCCAGCAGCCGCCTGGCAGGGCTGGGCTTT. The full variable domain, its missing parts supplied by reference TRBV2 and TRBJ1-4, is EPEVTQTPSHQVTQMGQEVILRCVPISNHLYFYWYRQILGQKVEFLVSFYNNEISEKSEIFDDQFSVERPDGSNFTLKIRSTKLEDSAMYFCASSRLAGLGFGSGTQLSVL.

This clonotype was detected ten times or more. This chain connects TRBV20-1 to TRBJ1-2; 10 bases match TRBD1. Germline V gives CDR1 DFQATT, CDR2 SNEGSKA (reference sequence). V gave up 3 bases and J gave up 0 bases; unmatched junction bases: 16. CDR3 size: 19 residues. CDR3 loop: CSASVEGGGTGDANYGYTF. Here the CDR3 DNA reads TGCAGTGCTAGCGTCGAGGGTGGTGGGACAGGGGACGCTAACTATGGCTACACCTTC.